The rows below give T cell receptor beta chains drawn from one sample of a study of human T cells and chemical hapten exposure. TCRdb re-analysed the RACE reads in MiXCR, keeping a single row per CDR3 protein. The table has 75,000 to 90,000 distinct CDR3 sequences, approximately 10% seen once. The material was whole blood, obtained in connection with sensitization to the hapten diphenylcyclopropenone (DPC). The source is a woman in her fifties or sixties with alopecia areata. Some clones in this sample may be carry-over from other donors' samples. The CDR3 runs from the conserved cysteine through the conserved F or W. Each record gives: clone size, D gene, J gene, V gene, CDR3 protein, CDR3 DNA. The D gene is left open where the match is weak. Clone size appears in some rows only: once, few, many, or a class for an expanded clone.

size: medium-sized
D: NA
J: TRBJ2-7
V: TRBV20-1
CDR3: CSSQGSRGEQYF
DNA: TGCAGCTCGCAGGGCAGCCGGGGGGAGCAGTACTTC

size: NA
D: NA
J: TRBJ2-7
V: TRBV12-3/TRBV12-4
CDR3: CASSLAWEQYF
DNA: TGTGCCAGCAGTCTTGCATGGGAGCAGTACTTC

size: NA
D: TRBD1
J: TRBJ2-7
V: TRBV18
CDR3: CASSPGQGNEQNF
DNA: TGTGCCAGCTCACCGGGACAGGGAAACGAGCAGAACTTC

size: few
D: TRBD1
J: TRBJ1-5
V: TRBV6-2/TRBV6-3
CDR3: CASSPGQLNQPQHF
DNA: TGTGCCAGCAGCCCGGGACAGCTAAATCAGCCCCAGCATTTT

size: NA
D: NA
J: TRBJ1-1
V: TRBV9
CDR3: CASSAISGRAFF
DNA: TGTGCCAGCAGCGCGATCTCGGGGAGAGCTTTCTTT

size: NA
D: TRBD1
J: TRBJ2-7
V: TRBV7-2
CDR3: CASSTRQGEQYF
DNA: TGTGCCAGCAGCACCCGACAGGGCGAGCAGTACTTC

size: many
D: TRBD1
J: TRBJ2-3
V: TRBV7-8
CDR3: CASSLGTGRSSTDTQYF
DNA: TGTGCCAGCAGCTTAGGGACAGGGCGATCTAGCACAGATACGCAGTATTTT

size: many
D: TRBD2
J: TRBJ2-2
V: TRBV28
CDR3: CASSLGALAGNTGELFF
DNA: TGTGCCAGCAGTTTAGGTGCACTAGCGGGGAACACCGGGGAGCTGTTTTTT

size: many
D: NA
J: TRBJ1-2
V: TRBV10-3
CDR3: CACQGRLNYGYTF
DNA: TGTGCCTGCCAGGGACGGCTAAACTATGGCTACACCTTC

size: many
D: NA
J: TRBJ2-1
V: TRBV30
CDR3: CAWSGLEEQFF
DNA: TGTGCCTGGAGCGGACTTGAGGAGCAGTTCTTC

size: few
D: TRBD2
J: TRBJ2-1
V: TRBV7-7
CDR3: CASSPALLAGEQFF
DNA: TGTGCTAGCAGCCCCGCCCTGCTAGCGGGAGAGCAGTTCTTC

size: NA
D: TRBD1
J: TRBJ2-5
V: TRBV9
CDR3: CASSATGGGETQYF
DNA: TGTGCCAGCAGCGCTACAGGGGGCGGAGAGACCCAGTACTTC

size: NA
D: TRBD1
J: TRBJ2-6
V: TRBV6-6
CDR3: CASSAQGTGANVLTF
DNA: TGTGCCAGCAGTGCACAGGGGACCGGGGCCAACGTCCTGACTTTC

size: NA
D: TRBD1
J: TRBJ2-1
V: TRBV5-4
CDR3: CASSTTTGDWNEQFF
DNA: TGTGCCAGCAGCACAACAACAGGGGATTGGAATGAGCAGTTCTTC

size: NA
D: TRBD2
J: TRBJ2-7
V: TRBV28
CDR3: CASSSPGLAGTYEQYF
DNA: TGTGCCAGCAGTTCTCCGGGACTAGCGGGGACCTACGAGCAGTACTTC

size: few
D: TRBD2
J: TRBJ2-2
V: TRBV30
CDR3: CAWSYGGVNTGELFF
DNA: TGTGCCTGGAGTTATGGGGGGGTGAACACCGGGGAGCTGTTTTTT

size: many
D: NA
J: TRBJ1-2
V: TRBV20-1
CDR3: CSARSGRDIYGYTF
DNA: TGCAGTGCTAGATCGGGGAGGGACATCTATGGCTACACCTTC

size: many
D: TRBD1
J: TRBJ1-1
V: TRBV11-3
CDR3: CASSPQGPATEAFF
DNA: TGTGCCAGCAGCCCACAGGGGCCTGCCACTGAAGCTTTCTTT

size: NA
D: NA
J: TRBJ2-7
V: TRBV6-6
CDR3: CASSPTTGRGGGYEQYF
DNA: TGTGCCAGCAGTCCCACGACTGGCAGGGGTGGGGGATACGAGCAGTACTTC

size: many
D: NA
J: TRBJ2-1
V: TRBV12-3/TRBV12-4
CDR3: CASSLSRVGGQNEQFF
DNA: TGTGCCAGCAGTTTGAGTCGGGTCGGAGGGCAAAATGAGCAGTTCTTC

size: few
D: NA
J: TRBJ2-1
V: TRBV2
CDR3: CASSEEGRSEQFF
DNA: TGTGCCAGCAGTGAAGAGGGCCGTTCGGAGCAGTTCTTC

size: NA
D: TRBD2
J: TRBJ2-1
V: TRBV24-1
CDR3: CATRGEAYNEQFF
DNA: TGTGCCACCCGGGGGGAGGCCTACAATGAGCAGTTCTTC

size: many
D: NA
J: TRBJ2-1
V: TRBV6-2/TRBV6-3
CDR3: CASSLEKGRPYNEQFF
DNA: TGTGCCAGCAGCCTCGAGAAGGGACGCCCCTACAATGAGCAGTTCTTC

size: few
D: TRBD2
J: TRBJ2-4
V: TRBV4-3
CDR3: CASSQEEATSGRLSIQYF
DNA: TGCGCCAGCAGCCAAGAAGAGGCAACTAGCGGGAGGTTGAGCATTCAGTACTTC

size: many
D: NA
J: TRBJ1-3
V: TRBV28
CDR3: CASSSPAGARNTIYF
DNA: TGTGCCAGCAGTTCCCCCGCAGGGGCAAGAAACACCATATATTTT

size: many
D: TRBD1
J: TRBJ1-2
V: TRBV28
CDR3: CASSLSGQGGVKGYTF
DNA: TGTGCCAGCAGTTTATCCGGACAGGGTGGTGTTAAAGGCTACACCTTC

size: NA
D: TRBD1
J: TRBJ2-5
V: TRBV12-3/TRBV12-4
CDR3: CASSGTGGAETQYF
DNA: TGTGCCAGCAGCGGGACAGGCGGGGCAGAGACCCAGTACTTC

size: many
D: NA
J: TRBJ2-7
V: TRBV7-6
CDR3: CASSLDDDEQYF
DNA: TGTGCCAGCAGCTTAGATGACGACGAGCAGTACTTC

size: NA
D: NA
J: TRBJ2-5
V: TRBV18
CDR3: CASSAGTYETQYF
DNA: TGTGCCAGCTCCGCTGGGACTTACGAGACCCAGTACTTC

size: NA
D: NA
J: TRBJ2-7
V: TRBV28
CDR3: CASGGANEQYF
DNA: TGTGCCAGCGGAGGGGCCAACGAGCAGTACTTC

size: many
D: NA
J: TRBJ2-7
V: TRBV5-1
CDR3: CASSLSREQYF
DNA: TGCGCCAGCAGCTTGAGCAGGGAGCAGTACTTC

size: many
D: NA
J: TRBJ2-2
V: TRBV5-4
CDR3: CASSSHGQRGRELFF
DNA: TGTGCCAGCAGCTCTCACGGACAGCGCGGCCGGGAGCTGTTTTTT

size: once
D: NA
J: TRBJ2-4
V: TRBV2
CDR3: CASSVVQAGNIQYF
DNA: TGTGCCAGCAGTGTTGTTCAGGCAGGGAACATTCAGTACTTC

size: many
D: NA
J: TRBJ1-6
V: TRBV28
CDR3: CASSPQGGNSPLHF
DNA: TGTGCCAGCAGTCCACAGGGAGGGAATTCACCCCTCCACTTT